The 26 T cell receptor beta chains below come from one sample, sequenced in a study of blood T cell repertoires in COVID-19. Assay: immunoSEQ multiplex PCR; the TCRdb copy retains only in-frame clones and omits some. The sample lists some 200,000 clones; 80% to 90% were seen once. Sequenced: PBMCs or T cells enriched from blood (not recorded which). The receptor set was obtained from a woman younger than 30 in a cohort exposed to, infected with or recovered from COVID-19 (not recorded which).

This sequence joins TRBV25-1 and TRBJ2-5, with TRBD2 identical over 11 bases. This CDR3 has 15 residues. V lost 6 bases to trimming and J lost 5 bases; unmatched junction nucleotides: 8. Germline V CDR1 and CDR2: MGHDK, SYGVNS. CDR3 bases: TGTGCCAGCAGCCAGCCGACTAGCGGGAAGGAGACCCAGTACTTC. It specifies CASSQPTSGKETQYF.

The rearrangement uses TRBV19 and TRBJ1-2; D is unclear. The CDR3 totals 13 residues. Trimming stripped 4 bases from V and 3 bases from J, with 9 bases between. From germline, CDR1 is LNHDA and CDR2 SQIVND (reference sequence). CDR3 in DNA: TGTGCCAGTAGTACCGGGATCCACTATGGCTACACCTTC. This gives the protein CASSTGIHYGYTF.

This chain links TRBV21-1 with TRBJ2-7; the table calls TRBD1, which could not be checked here. TRBV21-1 counts as a pseudogene. The CDR3 loop spans 18 amino acids. The CDR3: CASSKVRGAGTGSYEQYF. CDR3 nucleotide sequence: TGTGCCAGCAGCAAAGTAAGGGGAGCCGGGACAGGGTCCTACGAGCAGTACTTC.

The rearrangement joins TRBV30 to TRBJ1-2; D call uncertain. V was shortened by 0 bases and J by 2 bases, with 10 bases between the two germline ends. Germline V lookup: CDR1 GTSNPN, CDR2 SVGIG (reference sequence). CDR3 size: 14 residues. Here the CDR3 DNA reads TGTGCCTGGAGTGTTAACACCCTCAACTATGGCTACACCTTC. Protein sequence: CAWSVNTLNYGYTF. Full variable domain (missing parts from reference TRBV30 and TRBJ1-2): SQTIHQWPATLVQPVGSPLSLECTVEGTSNPNLYWYRQAAGRGLQLLFYSVGIGQISSEVPQNLSASRPQDRQFILSSKKLLLSDSGFYLCAWSVNTLNYGYTFGSGTRLTVV.

The chain has TRBV4-1 and TRBJ1-2; TRBD1 might be the D (6 bases). Germline V gene sequence: CDR1 MGHRA, CDR2 YSYEKL. The CDR3 extends over 17 amino acids. Trimming took 2 bases from V and 6 from J, leaving 22 bases between them. The CDR3 here is CASSQPFGGGSPNGYTF. The CDR3 DNA follows: TGCGCCAGCAGCCAACCATTTGGGGGGGGCTCCCCGAATGGCTACACCTTC.

V gene TRBV5-1 combines with J gene TRBJ1-1; 12 bases map to TRBD1. V lost 4 bases and J lost 8; bases outside the gene matches: 6. This CDR3 is 14 amino acids long. Germline V CDR1 and CDR2: SGHRS, YFSETQ. The CDR3 DNA reads as TGCGCCAGCAGCGGGGGACAGGGGGCGGTCGAAGCTTTCTTT. This sequence encodes CASSGGQGAVEAFF.

V is TRBV9 and J is TRBJ2-1, with D maybe TRBD2 (6 bases). The germline CDR1 and CDR2 sequences are SGDLS and YYNGEE. With 4 bases removed from V and 5 bases from J, the gap between germline ends came to 22 bases. The CDR3 length is 17 residues. The CDR3 reads CASSQGLLAISHNEQFF. The CDR3 nucleotides read TGTGCCAGCAGCCAAGGGTTACTAGCCATATCCCACAATGAGCAGTTCTTC.

V usage is TRBV5-6 and J usage is TRBJ2-1; 8 bases match TRBD2. The CDR3 extends over 15 amino acids. V shed 4 bases, J shed 0 bases, and the junction held 3 bases outside the gene matches. Germline lookup yields CDR1 SGHDT and CDR2 YYEEEE. DNA for the CDR3: TGTGCCAGCAGCCGCGGGAGGTCCTCCTACAATGAGCAGTTCTTC. Translating it yields CASSRGRSSYNEQFF.

Only a few counts were recorded for this clone. CDR3 amino acids: CAISGSREYGYTF. The CDR3 coding sequence is TGTGCCATCAGTGGGTCCAGGGAATATGGCTACACCTTC. This chain joins TRBV10-3 and TRBJ1-2; tentatively, D is TRBD1 (5 bases). This CDR3 is 13 amino acids long. Germline V gene lookup returns CDR1 ENHRY and CDR2 SYGVKD. V was cut by 4 bases and J by 5 bases, with 11 bases left in between.

This clone has a single count. This chain connects TRBV5-8 to TRBJ2-1, with TRBD2 identical over 8 bases. V gave up 7 bases and J gave up 3 bases; unmatched junction bases: 3. The V gene's germline CDR1 is SGHTS and CDR2 YDEGEE. This CDR3 comprises 13 residues. The CDR3: CASGSGIYNEQFF. In nucleotides, the CDR3 is TGTGCCAGCGGTAGCGGGATCTACAATGAGCAGTTCTTC.

Here the CDR3 DNA reads TGTGCCAGCAGTGCTCGTTCCCTCTACAATGAGCAGTTCTTC. It specifies CASSARSLYNEQFF. J is TRBJ2-1 and V is TRBV2, with unresolved D. Germline CDR1 is SNHLY and CDR2 is FYNNEI. V was clipped by 4 bases and J by 3 bases, with 10 bases between them. The CDR3 spans 14 residues.

A single count supports this clone. This rearrangement joins TRBV2 to TRBJ1-2; D is uncertain. The V gene's germline CDR1 is SNHLY and CDR2 FYNNEI. This CDR3 has 11 amino acids. V dropped 6 bases and J dropped 8 bases, with 10 bases sitting between them. This CDR3 is CASRSGRGYTF. In nucleotides, the CDR3 is TGTGCCAGCAGATCGGGGAGGGGCTACACCTTC.

The chain is built from TRBV18 and TRBJ1-2; 7 bases map to TRBD1. In germline, CDR1 is KGHSH, CDR2 LQKENI. The J segment lost 6 bases and the V segment lost 3 bases, leaving 10 bases of the junction unmatched. The CDR3 has 15 amino acids. Here the CDR3 DNA reads TGTGCCAGCTCACCCGGGGCGGACAGGAAGGATGGCTACACCTTC. Residues: CASSPGADRKDGYTF.

The DNA of the CDR3 is TGTGCCAGCAGCTTAGGAGGACTCGGACCCGGGAAGGCGAACACTGAAGCTTTCTTT. Translating it yields CASSLGGLGPGKANTEAFF. This chain links TRBV7-8 with TRBJ1-1, with D unclear. CDR1 is SGHVS, CDR2 FQNEAQ, per germline. Trimming pared 1 base from V and 1 base from J, leaving 22 bases between. This CDR3 has 19 residues.

The chain links TRBV3-1 (or the pseudogene TRBV3-2) to TRBJ2-2, with 7 bases that match TRBD1. The germline V gene encodes CDR1 LGHDT and CDR2 YNNKEL (reference sequence). V lost 7 bases and J lost 7; bases outside the gene matches: 9. The CDR3 covers 14 residues. This CDR3 reads CASKTHDRVGELFF. DNA of the CDR3: TGTGCCAGCAAAACCCACGACAGGGTCGGGGAGCTGTTTTTT.

V gene TRBV27 combines with J gene TRBJ1-6; possibly TRBD1 for D (6 bases). The germline V and J ends were trimmed by 6 bases and 10 bases, with 16 bases remaining between them. This CDR3 comprises 14 residues. The V gene's germline CDR1 is MNHEY and CDR2 SMNVEV (reference sequence). This chain's CDR3 is CASSQDRSPSPLHF. CDR3 sequence (DNA): TGTGCCAGCAGCCAAGACAGGTCCCCCTCACCCCTCCACTTT.

The V gene is TRBV11-2, the J gene TRBJ2-5; 7 nucleotides agree with TRBD1. J gave up 1 base and V 6 bases, and 8 bases lay outside the gene matches. The CDR3 is made up of 15 amino acids. Germline CDR1 reads SGHAT; CDR2 reads FQNNGV. CDR3 in amino acids: CASRPRTGPQETQYF. The CDR3 DNA reads as TGTGCCAGCAGACCTCGGACAGGACCCCAAGAGACCCAGTACTTC.

This CDR3 is CSVETGSSYEQYF. CDR3 nucleotide sequence: TGCAGCGTTGAGACCGGGTCCTCCTACGAGCAGTACTTC. The chain links TRBV29-1 to TRBJ2-7; D is uncertain. The CDR3 runs to 13 residues. Germline V gene data show CDR1 as SQVTM and CDR2 as ANQGSEA. V lost 3 bases to trimming and J lost 0 bases, with 9 bases between them.

This chain connects TRBV28 to TRBJ1-4; perhaps TRBD1 as D (5 bases). The CDR3 sequence is 16 residues long. V shed 2 bases and J shed 0 bases, with 10 bases lying between them. Germline CDR1 MDHEN, CDR2 SYDVKM. CDR3 region: CASSLPGQATNEKLFF. CDR3 nucleotides: TGTGCCAGCAGTTTACCCGGACAAGCAACTAATGAAAAACTGTTTTTT. Drawing the rest from reference TRBV28 and TRBJ1-4, the complete variable domain is DVKVTQSSRYLVKRTGEKVFLECVQDMDHENMFWYRQDPGLGLRLIYFSYDVKMKEKGDIPEGYSVSREKKERFSLILESASTNQTSMYLCASSLPGQATNEKLFFGSGTQLSVL.

This chain joins TRBV5-4 and TRBJ2-1; D perhaps matches TRBD1 (5 bases). Germline V gene data show CDR1 as SGHNT and CDR2 as YYREEE (reference sequence). Trimming removed 3 bases at V and 4 bases at J, with 11 bases between. This CDR3 has 14 amino acids. The CDR3 DNA is TGTGCCAGCAGCTGGGCGACAGCTTACAATGAGCAGTTCTTC. It codes for CASSWATAYNEQFF.

This sequence joins TRBV10-2 and TRBJ2-7, with 10 bases matching TRBD2. This CDR3 has 15 amino acids. Trimming at V came to 2 bases and at J to 0 bases, leaving 1 base not matched to a gene. CDR1 and CDR2 (germline): WSHSY, SAAADI. CDR3 sequence (DNA): TGCGCCAGCAGTGAGGGACTAGCGGCCTCCTACGAGCAGTACTTC. Amino acids: CASSEGLAASYEQYF.

The chain recombines TRBV28 with TRBJ2-7; TRBD1 might be the D (5 bases). The V end was cut by 2 bases, the J end by 2 bases, with 7 bases between. The CDR3 has 13 amino acids. Germline CDR1 reads MDHEN; CDR2 reads SYDVKM. This CDR3 is CASSLRQTYEQYF. CDR3 DNA sequence: TGTGCCAGCAGTTTACGACAGACCTACGAGCAGTACTTC.

This chain links TRBV5-6 with TRBJ2-7; D is undetermined. Trimming shortened V by 0 bases and J by 7 bases, and 5 bases separated the two germline ends. Germline CDR1 reads SGHDT; CDR2 reads YYEEEE. CDR3 length: 11 residues. The CDR3 region is CASSLAGEQYF. The CDR3 DNA reads TGTGCCAGCAGCTTGGCAGGAGAGCAGTACTTC.

This clone has only one observation. CDR3 sequence (DNA): TGTGCCAGCTCACCCGCCCCGGGGGGCGAAAAACTGTTTTTT. As protein: CASSPAPGGEKLFF. The J gene is TRBJ1-4, the V gene TRBV18, with D possibly TRBD1 on 6 matching bases. Looked up from germline, CDR1 is KGHSH and CDR2 is LQKENI. V dropped 3 bases and J dropped 8 bases, with 13 bases sitting between them. CDR3 length equals 14 residues.

This clone was seen a single time. The gene calls are TRBV28 and TRBJ2-7, with a tentative D call TRBD2 (5 bases). CDR1 is MDHEN, CDR2 SYDVKM, per germline. V gave up 7 bases and J gave up 5 bases, with 18 bases separating them. This CDR3 is built from 14 residues. CDR3 nucleotide sequence: TGTGCCAGCAACGTTCTCCCTCTAGCACACGAGCAGTACTTC. It is translated as CASNVLPLAHEQYF.

The rearrangement joins TRBV5-4 to TRBJ2-2; D possibly corresponds to TRBD1 (5 bases). The CDR3 sequence is 14 residues long. Germline V lookup: CDR1 SGHNT, CDR2 YYREEE (reference sequence). V gave up 4 bases and J gave up 2 bases, with 9 bases separating them. The CDR3 protein is CASSLTGNTGELFF. In DNA form, the CDR3 reads TGTGCCAGCAGCCTCACAGGAAACACCGGGGAGCTGTTTTTT.